Shown below are 11 T cell receptor beta chains from a single sample sequenced in a study of OX40 agonist ivuxolimab in advanced cancers. Profiled with immunoSEQ multiplex PCR; TCRdb holds only in-frame clones, not every one. This sample has about 63,000 clones, with approximately 91% found just once. The specimen was CD4+ or CD8+ T cells sorted from blood, collected in a trial of the OX40 agonist ivuxolimab. The receptors shown here come from an adult with an advanced solid tumor such as melanoma, head and neck, liver or kidney cancer.

Here the CDR3 reads CASSPLMRAGEQETQYF. The CDR3 region has the DNA TGTGCCAGCAGTCCCCTTATGAGGGCGGGGGAACAAGAGACCCAGTACTTC. The rearrangement uses TRBV27 and TRBJ2-5; 7 nucleotides line up with TRBD2. In germline, CDR1 is MNHEY, CDR2 SMNVEV (reference sequence). The CDR3 spans 17 residues. V lost 5 bases to trimming and J lost 2 bases; unmatched junction nucleotides: 14.

This chain uses TRBV6-4 with TRBJ2-1, with TRBD2 matching over 10 bases. With 0 bases clipped from V and 3 bases from J, the junction kept 2 bases outside the gene matches. Germline V gene data show CDR1 as MRHNA and CDR2 as SNTAGT. CDR3 size: 16 residues. The CDR3, as DNA: TGTGCCAGCAGTGACTCCGGACTAGCGGACTACAATGAGCAGTTCTTC. This translates into CASSDSGLADYNEQFF.

CDR3 residues: CASSRGTGGRGTEAFF. The CDR3 DNA is TGCGCCAGCAGCCGCGGGACAGGGGGCCGGGGCACTGAAGCTTTCTTT. The genes are TRBV4-3 and TRBJ1-1, with 12 positions matching TRBD1. Germline V lookup: CDR1 LGHNA, CDR2 YSLEER. Trimming cost V 4 bases and J 4 bases; bases outside gene matches: 7. The CDR3 is made up of 16 amino acids.

V is TRBV28 and J is TRBJ1-1; D is uncertain. Germline V gene lookup returns CDR1 MDHEN and CDR2 SYDVKM. V shed 3 bases and J shed 1 base, with 6 bases lying between them. The CDR3 runs 13 residues. CDR3 nucleotide sequence: TGTGCCAGCAGTTTGTGGAGGAACACTGAAGCTTTCTTT. As protein: CASSLWRNTEAFF.

Here the CDR3 DNA reads TGTGCCAGCAGTCACGGGAGCTCCTACAATGAGCAGTTCTTC. Its translation is CASSHGSSYNEQFF. The V call is TRBV5-8, the J call TRBJ2-1; D is possibly TRBD2 (6 bases). The germline CDR1 and CDR2 sequences are SGHTS and YDEGEE. The length of the CDR3 is 14 residues. The V gene lost 5 bases and the J gene lost 0 bases, with 9 bases spanning the gap.

This sequence joins TRBV9 and TRBJ2-3, with D possibly being TRBD1 (6 bases). CDR1 and CDR2 (germline): SGDLS, YYNGEE. Trimming left V 7 bases short and J 1 base short, with 13 bases between. CDR3 length equals 14 residues. The CDR3 DNA is TGTGCCAGCTCGGAGTACAGGGGCACAGATACGCAGTATTTT. Residues: CASSEYRGTDTQYF.

J is TRBJ2-3 and V is TRBV10-3; either TRBD1 or TRBD2 may fit D (5 bases each). The V end was cut by 6 bases, the J end by 4 bases, with 14 bases between. The CDR3 totals 14 residues. The germline V gene has CDR1 ENHRY and CDR2 SYGVKD. CDR3 nucleotides: TGTGCCATCAGCGACCACCAGGGAGCAGATACGCAGTATTTT. Translated: CAISDHQGADTQYF.

V and J are TRBV30 and TRBJ1-1, with no clear D. The CDR3 sequence is 16 residues long. Trimming removed 3 bases from V and 0 bases from J, with 17 bases in between. Germline V gene lookup returns CDR1 GTSNPN and CDR2 SVGIG (reference sequence). In nucleotides, the CDR3 is TGTGCCTGGAGCATTAAACTCGGTTCAATGAACACTGAAGCTTTCTTT. As protein: CAWSIKLGSMNTEAFF. The complete variable domain, with remaining parts taken from reference TRBV30 and TRBJ1-1, reads SQTIHQWPATLVQPVGSPLSLECTVEGTSNPNLYWYRQAAGRGLQLLFYSVGIGQISSEVPQNLSASRPQDRQFILSSKKLLLSDSGFYLCAWSIKLGSMNTEAFFGQGTRLTVV.

The V and J genes are TRBV18 and TRBJ2-5, with D maybe TRBD2 (5 bases). Germline loops: CDR1 KGHSH, CDR2 LQKENI. Trimming pared 6 bases from V and 4 bases from J, leaving 18 bases between. This CDR3 comprises 15 residues. CDR3 nucleotide sequence: TGTGCCAGCTCTCTGGCCGTGGGTGCGGGAGAGACCCAGTACTTC. Protein product: CASSLAVGAGETQYF.

The chain joins TRBV4-1 to TRBJ1-3; perhaps TRBD1 as D (5 bases). The germline V gene has CDR1 MGHRA and CDR2 YSYEKL. The germline V and J ends were trimmed by 0 bases and 3 bases, with 12 bases remaining between them. CDR3 length: 16 amino acids. This chain's CDR3 is CASSQEGAPVGNTIYF. The CDR3 coding sequence is TGCGCCAGCAGCCAAGAAGGGGCCCCCGTTGGAAACACCATATATTTT.

The rearrangement links TRBV19 to TRBJ2-3; D is perhaps TRBD1 (6 bases). In germline, CDR1 is LNHDA, CDR2 SQIVND (reference sequence). CDR3 length equals 15 residues. Trimming removed 4 bases from V and 2 bases from J, with 13 bases in between. Here the CDR3 reads CASSTRTVTTDTQYF. DNA of the CDR3: TGTGCCAGTAGTACAAGGACAGTAACCACAGATACGCAGTATTTT. The complete variable domain, with remaining parts taken from reference TRBV19 and TRBJ2-3, reads DGGITQSPKYLFRKEGQNVTLSCEQNLNHDAMYWYRQDPGQGLRLIYYSQIVNDFQKGDIAEGYSVSREKKESFPLTVTSAQKNPTAFYLCASSTRTVTTDTQYFGPGTRLTVL.